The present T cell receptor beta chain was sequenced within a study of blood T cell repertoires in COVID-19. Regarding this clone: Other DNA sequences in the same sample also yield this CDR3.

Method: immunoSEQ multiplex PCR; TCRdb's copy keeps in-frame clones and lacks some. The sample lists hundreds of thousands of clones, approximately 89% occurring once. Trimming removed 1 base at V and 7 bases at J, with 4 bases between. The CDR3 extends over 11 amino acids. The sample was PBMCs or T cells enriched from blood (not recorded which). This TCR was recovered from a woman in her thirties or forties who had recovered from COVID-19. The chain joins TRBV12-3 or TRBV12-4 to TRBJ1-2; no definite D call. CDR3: CASSLGGGYTF. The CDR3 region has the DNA TGTGCCAGCAGTTTAGGCGGTGGCTACACCTTC.